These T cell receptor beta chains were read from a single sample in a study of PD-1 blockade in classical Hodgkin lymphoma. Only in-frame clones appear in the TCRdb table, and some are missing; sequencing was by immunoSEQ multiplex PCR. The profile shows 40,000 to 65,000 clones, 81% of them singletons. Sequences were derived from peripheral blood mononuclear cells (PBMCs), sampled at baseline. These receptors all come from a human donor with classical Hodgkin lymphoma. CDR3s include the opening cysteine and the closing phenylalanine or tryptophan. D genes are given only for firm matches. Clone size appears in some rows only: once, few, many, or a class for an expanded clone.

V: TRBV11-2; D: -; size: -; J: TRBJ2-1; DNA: TGTGCCAGCAGCTTAGAGGGCAGCTTCCACAATGAGCAGTTCTTC; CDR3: CASSLEGSFHNEQFF
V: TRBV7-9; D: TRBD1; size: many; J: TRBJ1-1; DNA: TGTGCCAGCAGCACGTACAGGGGGCGCGGGAACACTGAAGCTTTCTTT; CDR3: CASSTYRGRGNTEAFF
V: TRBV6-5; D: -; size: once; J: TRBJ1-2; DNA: TGTGCCGGGCAGGAGGCGAACTATGGCTACACCTTC; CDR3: CAGQEANYGYTF
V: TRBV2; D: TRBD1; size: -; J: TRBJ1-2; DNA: TGTGCCAGCGGAAATCGACAGGGGATCGACTATGGCTACACCTTC; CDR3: CASGNRQGIDYGYTF
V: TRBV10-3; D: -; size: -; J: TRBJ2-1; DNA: TGTGCCATCAGTGTGGACTTTCGGGATGAGCAGTTCTTC; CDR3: CAISVDFRDEQFF
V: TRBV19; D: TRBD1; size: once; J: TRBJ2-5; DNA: TGTGCCAGTAGTATGGTGACAGGGGTTTTGGAGACCCAGTACTTC; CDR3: CASSMVTGVLETQYF
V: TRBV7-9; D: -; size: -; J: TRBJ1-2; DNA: TGTGCCAGCAGCTCGAATGGGGTAGTGCTCTATGGCTACACCTTC; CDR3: CASSSNGVVLYGYTF
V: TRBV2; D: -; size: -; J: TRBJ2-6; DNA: TGTGCCAGCACGGTCGGGACCTCCAGAGGGGCCAACGTCCTGACTTTC; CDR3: CASTVGTSRGANVLTF
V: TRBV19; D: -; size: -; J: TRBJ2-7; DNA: TGTGCCAGTACCCTTGTGGGGGGATCGGACGAGCAGTACTTC; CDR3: CASTLVGGSDEQYF
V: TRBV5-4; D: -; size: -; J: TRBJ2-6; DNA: TGTGCCAGCAGCTTGGTCAACCCGAACGGGGCCAACGTCCTGACTTTC; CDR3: CASSLVNPNGANVLTF
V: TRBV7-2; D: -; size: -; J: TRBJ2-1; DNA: TGTGCCAGCAGCTGGGGACAATCCTACAATGAGCAGTTCTTC; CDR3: CASSWGQSYNEQFF
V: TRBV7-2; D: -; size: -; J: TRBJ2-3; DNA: TGTGCCAGCAGCTTTCTATTCACAGATACGCAGTATTTT; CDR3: CASSFLFTDTQYF
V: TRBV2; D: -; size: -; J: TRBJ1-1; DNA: TGTGCCAGCTCCAAAGACAGGCTCAACACTGAAGCTTTCTTT; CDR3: CASSKDRLNTEAFF
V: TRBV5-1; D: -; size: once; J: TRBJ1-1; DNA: TGCGCCAGCAGCTTGGTGGGGGGCGGAAACACTGAAGCTTTCTTT; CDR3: CASSLVGGGNTEAFF
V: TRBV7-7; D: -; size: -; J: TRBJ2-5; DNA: TGTGCTAGCAGCTTCGGGCAACGGGAGACCCAGTACTTC; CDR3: CASSFGQRETQYF
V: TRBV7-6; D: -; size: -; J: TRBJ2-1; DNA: TGTGCCAGCAGCCCCCCCCACGATAGCGGTTACAATGAGCAGTTCTTC; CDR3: CASSPPHDSGYNEQFF
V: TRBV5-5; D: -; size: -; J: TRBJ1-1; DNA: TGTGCCAGCAGCTTGAGGGGATGGACTGAAGCTTTCTTT; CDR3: CASSLRGWTEAFF
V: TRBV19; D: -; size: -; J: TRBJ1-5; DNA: TGTGCCAGTAGTATCGGACTCTCGGGCCAGCCCCAGCATTTT; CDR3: CASSIGLSGQPQHF
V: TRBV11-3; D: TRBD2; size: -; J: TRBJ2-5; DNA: TGTGCCAGCAGCTCCCCCTGGGTAGCGGGAGTAGAGACCCAGTACTTC; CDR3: CASSSPWVAGVETQYF
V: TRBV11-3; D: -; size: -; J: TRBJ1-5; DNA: TGTGCCAGCAGCTTAAAAGTATCGGTTCTGACAGGCCATCAGCCCCAGCATTTT; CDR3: CASSLKVSVLTGHQPQHF
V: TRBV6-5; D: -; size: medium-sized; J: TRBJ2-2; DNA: TGTGCCAGCAGTTACTCGTCCTTGGGGTCCGGGGAGCTGTTTTTT; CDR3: CASSYSSLGSGELFF
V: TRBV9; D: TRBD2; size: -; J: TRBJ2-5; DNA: TGTGCCAGCAGCGTTAGCGGGAACGAAGGGACCCAGTACTTC; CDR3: CASSVSGNEGTQYF
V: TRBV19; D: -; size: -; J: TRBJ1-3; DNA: TGTGCCAGTAATCGGGGGGCGTCTGGAAACACCATATATTTT; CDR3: CASNRGASGNTIYF
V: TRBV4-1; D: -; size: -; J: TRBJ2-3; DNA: TGCGCCAGCAGCCAAGAATTAGCAGGCACAGATACGCAGTATTTT; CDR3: CASSQELAGTDTQYF
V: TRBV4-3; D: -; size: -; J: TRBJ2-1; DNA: TGCGCCAGCAGCCAAGAAGGGGGTCTTAGCTCCTACAATGAGCAGTTCTTC; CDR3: CASSQEGGLSSYNEQFF
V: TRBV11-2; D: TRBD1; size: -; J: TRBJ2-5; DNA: TGTGCCAGCAGCTTGGAGGCCCAGGGGGCCCAGTACTTC; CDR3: CASSLEAQGAQYF
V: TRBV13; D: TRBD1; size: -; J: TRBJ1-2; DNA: TGTGCCAGCAGCTTGCCGGGACAGGTGGTGGATGGCTACACCTTC; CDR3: CASSLPGQVVDGYTF
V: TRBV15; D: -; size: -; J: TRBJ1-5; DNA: TGTGCCACCAGCAGAGCGAGGCGCAATCAGCCCCAGCATTTT; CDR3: CATSRARRNQPQHF
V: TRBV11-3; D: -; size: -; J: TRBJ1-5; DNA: TGTGCCAGCAGCCCCCCTCGTCCGGCGGGGGATAGCAATCAGCCCCAGCATTTT; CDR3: CASSPPRPAGDSNQPQHF
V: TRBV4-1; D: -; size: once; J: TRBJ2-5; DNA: TGCGCCAGCAGCCACCTCGGGCAAGAGACCCAGTACTTC; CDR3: CASSHLGQETQYF
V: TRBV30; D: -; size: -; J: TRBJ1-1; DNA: TGTGCCTGGAGTCATGGGCCAGTCGCGAACACTGAAGCTTTCTTT; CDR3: CAWSHGPVANTEAFF
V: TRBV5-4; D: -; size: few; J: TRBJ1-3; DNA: TGTGCCAGCAGCTCCACCATTAACTCTGGAAACACCATATATTTT; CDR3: CASSSTINSGNTIYF
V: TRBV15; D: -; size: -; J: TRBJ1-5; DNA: TGTGCCACCAGCGGAGTCTATAGCAATCAGCCCCAGCATTTT; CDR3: CATSGVYSNQPQHF
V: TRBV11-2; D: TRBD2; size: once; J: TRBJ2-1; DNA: TGTGCCAGCAGCTTAGACGCGGGACTAGCGGGTTACAATGAGCAGTTCTTC; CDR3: CASSLDAGLAGYNEQFF
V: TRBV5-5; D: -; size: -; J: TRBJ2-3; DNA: TGTGCCAGCAGCGTCCGGGACTCAGATACGCAGTATTTT; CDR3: CASSVRDSDTQYF
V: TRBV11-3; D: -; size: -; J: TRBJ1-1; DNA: TGTGCCAGCAGCTTAGAAAGGGGTGAAGCTTTCTTT; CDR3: CASSLERGEAFF
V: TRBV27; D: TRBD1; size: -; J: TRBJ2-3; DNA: TGTGCCAGCAGCGTGACAGGGGATACGCAGTATTTT; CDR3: CASSVTGDTQYF
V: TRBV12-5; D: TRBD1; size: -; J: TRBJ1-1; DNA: TGTGCTAGTGGTTTAGGGACAGGCCCTTGGACTGAAGCTTTCTTT; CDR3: CASGLGTGPWTEAFF
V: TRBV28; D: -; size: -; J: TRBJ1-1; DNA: TGTGCCAGCACCGAGATGAACACTGAAGCTTTCTTT; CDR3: CASTEMNTEAFF
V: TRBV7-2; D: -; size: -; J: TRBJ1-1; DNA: TGTGCCAGCAGCTTGGTCGGAGGAGACACTGAAGCTTTCTTT; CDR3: CASSLVGGDTEAFF
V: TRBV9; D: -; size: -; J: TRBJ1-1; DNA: TGTGCCAGCAGCGTTCAGGTCTCTACTGAAGCTTTCTTT; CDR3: CASSVQVSTEAFF
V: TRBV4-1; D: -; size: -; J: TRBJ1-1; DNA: TGCGCCAGCAGCGACATGTTCGTAGACCGGGCTGAAGCTTTCTTT; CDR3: CASSDMFVDRAEAFF
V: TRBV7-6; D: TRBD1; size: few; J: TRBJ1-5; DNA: TGTGCCAGCAGCTTAGGCCTACAGGGGGCGACCCTCGGTCAGCCCCAGCATTTT; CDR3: CASSLGLQGATLGQPQHF
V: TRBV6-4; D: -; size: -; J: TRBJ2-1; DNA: TGTGCCAGCAGGCACGAACCTTTAGCGGACAATGAGCAGTTCTTC; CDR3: CASRHEPLADNEQFF
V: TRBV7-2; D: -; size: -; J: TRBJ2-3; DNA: TGTGCCAGCAGCTCCCGTGGGGCTCGGGGGATAGCAGATACGCAGTATTTT; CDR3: CASSSRGARGIADTQYF
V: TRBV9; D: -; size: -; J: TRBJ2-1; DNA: TGTGCCAGCAGCGTAACACTCCCTGGGAGTGAGCAGTTCTTC; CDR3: CASSVTLPGSEQFF
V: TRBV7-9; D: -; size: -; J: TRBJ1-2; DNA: TGTGCCAGCAGCTCTATTACAGGGTTCTATGGCTACACCTTC; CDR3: CASSSITGFYGYTF
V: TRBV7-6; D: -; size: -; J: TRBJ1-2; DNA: TGTGCCAGCAGCTTAGATGAGGGTAACTATGGCTACACCTTC; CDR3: CASSLDEGNYGYTF
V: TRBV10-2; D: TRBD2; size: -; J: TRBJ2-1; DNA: TGCGCCAGCAAGGCGGGAGGTTTGGCCGATGAGCAGTTCTTC; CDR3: CASKAGGLADEQFF
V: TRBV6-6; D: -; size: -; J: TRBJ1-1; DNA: TGTGCCAGCAGCCCGGACACCTTCAACACTGAAGCTTTCTTT; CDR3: CASSPDTFNTEAFF
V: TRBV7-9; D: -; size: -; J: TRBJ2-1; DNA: TGTGCCAGCAGCTTGCAGGCGTCCTACAATGAGCAGTTCTTC; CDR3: CASSLQASYNEQFF
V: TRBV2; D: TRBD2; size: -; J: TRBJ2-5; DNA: TGTGCCAGCAGGGGGCGGGAGAGCCAAGAGACCCAGTACTTC; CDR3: CASRGRESQETQYF